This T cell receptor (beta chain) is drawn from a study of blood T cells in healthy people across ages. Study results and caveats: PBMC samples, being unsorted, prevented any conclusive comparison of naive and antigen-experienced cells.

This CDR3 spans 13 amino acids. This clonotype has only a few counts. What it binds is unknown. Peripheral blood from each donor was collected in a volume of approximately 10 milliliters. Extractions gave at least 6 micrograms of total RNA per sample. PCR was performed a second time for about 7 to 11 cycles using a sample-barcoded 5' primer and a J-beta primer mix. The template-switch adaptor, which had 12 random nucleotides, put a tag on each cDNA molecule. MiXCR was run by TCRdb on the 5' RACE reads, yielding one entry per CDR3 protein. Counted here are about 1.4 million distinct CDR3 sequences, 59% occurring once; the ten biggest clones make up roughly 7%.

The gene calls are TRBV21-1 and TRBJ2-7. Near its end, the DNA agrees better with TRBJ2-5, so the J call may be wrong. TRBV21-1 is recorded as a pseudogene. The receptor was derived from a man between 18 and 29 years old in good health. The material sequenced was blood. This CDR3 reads CASSKNRNRTQYF. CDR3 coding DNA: TGTGCCAGCAGCAAAAATCGGAATAGGACCCAGTACTTC.